The 2 T cell receptor beta chains below were found in one sample sequenced in a study of blood T cell repertoires in COVID-19. Assay used: immunoSEQ multiplex PCR; TCRdb lists only in-frame clones, some missing. The sample lists approximately 250,000 clones, approximately 80% seen once, with about 2.3% in the top ten. Sequencing was carried out using peripheral blood. Every receptor here comes from a middle-aged man who had recovered from COVID-19.

The chain carries TRBV10-2 and TRBJ1-1, with D unclear. The CDR3 runs 13 residues. Germline CDR1 WSHSY, CDR2 SAAADI. V was cut by 7 bases and J by 3 bases, with 12 bases left in between. CDR3 loop: CASTLGRDTEAFF. The CDR3, as DNA: TGCGCCAGCACCTTAGGCCGGGACACTGAAGCTTTCTTT.

V usage is TRBV6-5 and J usage is TRBJ2-1; D not certain. The CDR3 spans 13 residues. V lost 5 bases to trimming and J lost 2 bases, with 7 bases between them. Germline V CDR1 and CDR2: MNHEY, SVGAGI. The CDR3 region has the DNA TGTGCCAGCAGTAGCATTACCTACAATGAGCAGTTCTTC. Its protein is CASSSITYNEQFF.